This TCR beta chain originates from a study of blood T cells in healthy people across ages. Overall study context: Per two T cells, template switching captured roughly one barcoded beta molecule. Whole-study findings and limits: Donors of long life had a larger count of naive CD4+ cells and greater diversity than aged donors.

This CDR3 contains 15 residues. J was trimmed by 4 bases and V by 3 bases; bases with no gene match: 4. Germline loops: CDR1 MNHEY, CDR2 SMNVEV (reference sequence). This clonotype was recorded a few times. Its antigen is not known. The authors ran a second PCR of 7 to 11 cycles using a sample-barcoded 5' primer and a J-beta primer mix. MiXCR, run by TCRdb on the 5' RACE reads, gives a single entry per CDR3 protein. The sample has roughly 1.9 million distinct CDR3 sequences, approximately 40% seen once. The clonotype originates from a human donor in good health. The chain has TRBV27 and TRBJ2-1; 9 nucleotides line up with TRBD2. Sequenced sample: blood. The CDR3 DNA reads TGTGCCAGCAGTTTCACGGGACTAGCTTACAATGAGCAGTTCTTC. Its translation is CASSFTGLAYNEQFF.